Presented here are 31 T cell receptor beta chains from one specimen sequenced in a study of blood T cell repertoires in COVID-19. TCRdb's table, derived via immunoSEQ multiplex PCR, lists solely in-frame clones and lacks some. The profile shows approximately 170,000 clones, roughly four fifths of them singletons. Sequenced material: peripheral blood. These receptors all stem from a man between 70 and 80 years old who had recovered from COVID-19.

The chain has TRBV7-9 and TRBJ2-2; D gene unclear. Germline V gene lookup returns CDR1 SEHNR and CDR2 FQNEAQ (reference sequence). The CDR3 has 15 amino acids. The ends were cut back, 5 bases at V and 7 bases at J, with 17 bases in the middle. The CDR3 protein is CASSPNNAPGGELFF. CDR3 nucleotides: TGTGCCAGCAGCCCCAATAACGCGCCGGGCGGGGAGCTGTTTTTT.

The gene calls are TRBV5-4 and TRBJ1-6; perhaps TRBD1 as D (6 bases). Germline CDR1 is SGHNT and CDR2 is YYREEE (reference sequence). V lost 1 base to trimming and J lost 4 bases, with 6 bases between them. CDR3 length: 14 amino acids. Here the CDR3 reads CASSLTGYNSPLHF. In nucleotides, the CDR3 is TGTGCCAGCAGCTTGACAGGGTATAATTCACCCCTCCACTTT.

In the case of this clone: At one end, the junction sequence differs from germline, possibly due to a read error. The rearrangement links TRBV28 to TRBJ2-7; a possible D gene is TRBD1 (6 bases). Germline V CDR1 and CDR2: MDHEN, SYDVKM. There are 13 residues in the CDR3. The CDR3 coding sequence is TGTGCCAGCAGTCCCGGACAGTCCTTCGAGCAGTACTTC. Protein: CASSPGQSFEQYF.

The CDR3 nucleotides are TGTGCCAGCAGATCTATTAGGACTGCAGGCTACACCTTC. Translation: CASRSIRTAGYTF. V usage is TRBV6-5 and J usage is TRBJ1-2; D is unclear. The V gene's germline CDR1 is MNHEY and CDR2 SVGAGI. The CDR3 spans 13 residues. Trimming left V 6 bases short and J 8 bases short, with 16 bases between.

This chain connects TRBV19 to TRBJ2-5, with 10 bases aligning to TRBD2. This CDR3 region has 16 residues. The V gene's germline CDR1 is LNHDA and CDR2 SQIVND (reference sequence). V trimming: 5 bases; J trimming: 2 bases; junction bases outside the gene matches: 8. The CDR3 nucleotides read TGTGCCAGTAGTCCACGACTAGCGGGTGCACAAGAGACCCAGTACTTC. It is translated as CASSPRLAGAQETQYF. Variable domain in full (rest from reference TRBV19 and TRBJ2-5): DGGITQSPKYLFRKEGQNVTLSCEQNLNHDAMYWYRQDPGQGLRLIYYSQIVNDFQKGDIAEGYSVSREKKESFPLTVTSAQKNPTAFYLCASSPRLAGAQETQYFGPGTRLLVL.

This chain links TRBV2 with TRBJ1-5; a weak D match, TRBD1 (6 bases). V was shortened by 6 bases and J by 7 bases, with 13 bases between the two germline ends. The CDR3 is 13 residues long. CDR1 is SNHLY, CDR2 FYNNEI, per germline. CDR3 DNA sequence: TGTGCCAGCAGGAGTCAGGGGACACAGCCCCAGCATTTT. This codes for CASRSQGTQPQHF.

The chain is built from TRBV24-1 and TRBJ2-4; possible D gene TRBD1, 6 bases. This CDR3 is built from 15 residues. V was pared by 3 bases and J by 0 bases, with 8 bases between. Germline V CDR1 and CDR2: KGHDR, SFDVKD. The CDR3 sequence: CATSDGQLAKNIQYF. The CDR3 nucleotides are TGTGCCACCAGTGATGGACAGTTAGCCAAAAACATTCAGTACTTC.

The rearrangement links TRBV29-1 to TRBJ2-1, with 15 positions matching TRBD2. Per the germline V gene, CDR1 is SQVTM and CDR2 is ANQGSEA. This CDR3 is 15 amino acids long. V lost 6 bases and J lost 3; bases outside the gene matches: 3. CDR3 protein: CSVRTSGGGYNEQFF. The CDR3 nucleotides read TGCAGCGTGCGGACTAGCGGGGGGGGCTACAATGAGCAGTTCTTC.

The chain joins TRBV27 to TRBJ2-1; 7 positions agree with TRBD2. Germline V CDR1 and CDR2: MNHEY, SMNVEV (reference sequence). This CDR3 has 15 amino acids. V lost 2 bases, J lost 2 bases, and 3 bases stayed unmatched. CDR3 amino acids: CASSLAGETYNEQFF. The CDR3 nucleotides read TGTGCCAGCAGTTTAGCGGGAGAAACCTACAATGAGCAGTTCTTC.

The chain carries TRBV5-4 and TRBJ2-2; D is uncertain. This CDR3 region has 13 residues. V was pared by 3 bases and J by 4 bases, with 7 bases between. The germline V gene has CDR1 SGHNT and CDR2 YYREEE (reference sequence). The CDR3, as DNA: TGTGCCAGCAGCTATGTATCCACCGGGGAGCTGTTTTTT. Translation: CASSYVSTGELFF.

The chain carries TRBV4-3 and TRBJ2-7, with TRBD1 matching 8 bases. V was pared by 4 bases and J by 2 bases, with 16 bases of the junction left unmatched. CDR1 and CDR2 (germline): LGHNA, YSLEER. This CDR3 contains 18 residues. CDR3 sequence: CASSPSSETGAIPYEQYF. The CDR3 DNA reads as TGCGCCAGCAGCCCAAGTTCAGAGACAGGGGCCATCCCCTACGAGCAGTACTTC.

The chain combines TRBV11-2 with TRBJ2-7, with TRBD1 matching over 11 bases. J was trimmed by 6 bases and V by 4 bases; bases with no gene match: 8. CDR1 is SGHAT, CDR2 FQNNGV, per germline. The CDR3 runs 15 residues. The CDR3 bases are TGTGCCAGCAGCTCCCGGGACAGGGGGGTTACCGAGCAGTACTTC. This gives the protein CASSSRDRGVTEQYF.

The CDR3 here is CASTWREYQETQYF. CDR3 sequence (DNA): TGTGCCAGCACTTGGCGGGAGTACCAAGAGACCCAGTACTTC. The V and J genes are TRBV11-2 and TRBJ2-5; 7 nucleotides align to TRBD2. This CDR3 is 14 amino acids long. Germline trimming cut 7 bases from V and 0 bases from J; bases unmatched to any gene: 5. The V gene's germline CDR1 is SGHAT and CDR2 FQNNGV.

A single count supports this clone. The CDR3 loop reads CASSDRDSYEQYF. DNA for the CDR3: TGTGCCAGCTCAGACAGAGACTCCTACGAGCAGTACTTC. The rearrangement joins TRBV18 to TRBJ2-7; tentative D call: TRBD1 (5 bases). The CDR3 contains 13 residues. V was cut by 5 bases and J by 0 bases, with 8 bases left in between. Per the germline V gene, CDR1 is KGHSH and CDR2 is LQKENI.

The chain carries TRBV20-1 and TRBJ1-1; D remains ambiguous. Germline CDR1 DFQATT, CDR2 SNEGSKA (reference sequence). The germline V and J ends were trimmed by 5 bases and 3 bases, with 7 bases remaining between them. The CDR3 consists of 11 residues. CDR3 sequence: CSAAGDTEAFF. In nucleotides, the CDR3 is TGCAGTGCTGCCGGGGACACTGAAGCTTTCTTT.

The chain couples TRBV5-8 to TRBJ2-1; 10 positions agree with TRBD2. The trim removed 2 bases at V and 5 bases at J, leaving 4 bases unmatched. Germline CDR1 SGHTS, CDR2 YDEGEE. This CDR3 has 15 residues. This CDR3 reads CASSLRTSGNNEQFF. DNA for the CDR3: TGTGCCAGCAGCTTAAGGACTAGCGGCAACAATGAGCAGTTCTTC.

The V call is TRBV9, the J call TRBJ1-4, with D possibly TRBD1 on 5 matching bases. The ends were cut back, 0 bases at V and 8 bases at J, with 11 bases in the middle. The CDR3 sequence is 14 residues long. Germline V gives CDR1 SGDLS, CDR2 YYNGEE. CDR3: CASSVGPGKEKLFF. For the CDR3, the DNA is TGTGCCAGCAGCGTAGGACCAGGGAAAGAAAAACTGTTTTTT.

V gene TRBV9 combines with J gene TRBJ2-1, with 8 nucleotides matching TRBD2. The CDR3 length is 14 residues. Unmatched junction bases numbered 6, after V lost 6 bases and J lost 4 bases. Germline CDR1 reads SGDLS; CDR2 reads YYNGEE. CDR3 nucleotide sequence: TGTGCCAGCAATCCAGCGGGAGTATACAATGAGCAGTTCTTC. It codes for CASNPAGVYNEQFF.

The chain couples TRBV7-9 to TRBJ2-3; D unresolved. V dropped 5 bases and J dropped 0 bases, with 12 bases sitting between them. The CDR3 is 15 residues long. Germline loops: CDR1 SEHNR, CDR2 FQNEAQ (reference sequence). CDR3 DNA: TGTGCCAGCAGCCCTCGGTCCACCAGCACAGATACGCAGTATTTT. It is translated as CASSPRSTSTDTQYF.

In its sample, this clone was seen once. This chain links TRBV10-3 with TRBJ2-7; 7 nucleotides agree with TRBD1. CDR1 and CDR2 (germline): ENHRY, SYGVKD. The V gene end was trimmed by 0 bases and the J gene end by 7 bases; junction bases not matched to a gene: 9. This CDR3 is 15 amino acids long. DNA of the CDR3: TGTGCCATCAGTGAGTCTCGCGACAGGGCGCGAGAGCAGTACTTC. Its translation is CAISESRDRAREQYF.

V gene TRBV4-1 combines with J gene TRBJ1-2, with D possibly being TRBD1 (5 bases). V shed 4 bases and J shed 4 bases, with 16 bases lying between them. This CDR3 comprises 15 residues. The germline V gene encodes CDR1 MGHRA and CDR2 YSYEKL. In nucleotides, the CDR3 is TGCGCCAGCAGCCCTCAGCTGACGGGGGGCTATGGCTACACCTTC. Protein: CASSPQLTGGYGYTF.

The chain couples TRBV6-5 to TRBJ2-2; 8 bases agree with TRBD1. The V gene end was trimmed by 2 bases and the J gene end by 5 bases; junction bases not matched to a gene: 1. In germline, CDR1 is MNHEY, CDR2 SVGAGI. This CDR3 is built from 14 residues. The CDR3 DNA reads as TGTGCCAGCAGTTACGACAGGGGAACCGGGGAGCTGTTTTTT. Protein: CASSYDRGTGELFF.

This chain links TRBV3-1 (or the pseudogene TRBV3-2) with TRBJ1-6; D call uncertain. The CDR3 sequence is 16 residues long. Germline lookup yields CDR1 LGHDT and CDR2 YNNKEL (reference sequence). The V end lost 4 bases, the J end lost 2 bases, and 12 bases lay between the germline ends. The CDR3 reads CASSRSGYTYNSPLHF. CDR3 nucleotides: TGTGCCAGCAGCCGGTCGGGGTATACCTATAATTCACCCCTCCACTTT.

The gene calls are TRBV7-2 and TRBJ1-3; no clear D gene. The V end was cut by 4 bases, the J end by 0 bases, with 4 bases between. CDR1 and CDR2 (germline): SGHTA, FQGNSA. The CDR3 length is 13 residues. The CDR3 DNA follows: TGTGCCAGCAGCTACAGCTCTGGAAACACCATATATTTT. Translation gives CASSYSSGNTIYF.

The chain couples TRBV12-3 or TRBV12-4 to TRBJ1-3, with D possibly being TRBD1 (6 bases). The CDR3 sequence is 13 residues long. V lost 6 bases to trimming and J lost 4 bases, with 10 bases between them. For the CDR3, the DNA is TGTGCCAGCAGACGGGACACAGGAAACACCATATATTTT. Amino acids: CASRRDTGNTIYF.

The chain uses TRBV5-1 and TRBJ2-1, with D possibly TRBD2 on 6 matching bases. Trimming removed 2 bases from V and 2 bases from J, with 14 bases in between. Germline V lookup: CDR1 SGHRS, CDR2 YFSETQ. The CDR3 loop spans 16 amino acids. CDR3 sequence: CASSFRSEGTYNEQFF. The CDR3 DNA reads as TGCGCCAGCAGCTTTCGGTCGGAGGGGACCTACAATGAGCAGTTCTTC. The whole variable domain, remainder taken from reference TRBV5-1 and TRBJ2-1, is KAGVTQTPRYLIKTRGQQVTLSCSPISGHRSVSWYQQTPGQGLQFLFEYFSETQRNKGNFPGRFSGRQFSNSRSEMNVSTLELGDSALYLCASSFRSEGTYNEQFFGPGTRLTVL.

This chain connects TRBV5-1 to TRBJ2-7; D not resolved. CDR1 and CDR2 (germline): SGHRS, YFSETQ. The CDR3 totals 16 residues. V lost 0 bases and J lost 6, with 19 bases in between. The CDR3 DNA reads TGCGCCAGCAGCTTGGGTTCCGCGGCTTCCCCCCTCGAGCAGTACTTC. Protein sequence: CASSLGSAASPLEQYF.

The V call is TRBV6-5, the J call TRBJ2-2, with D hard to call. CDR1 and CDR2 from the germline V gene are MNHEY and SVGAGI. Trimming removed 6 bases at V and 6 bases at J, with 8 bases between. The CDR3 is 12 amino acids. The DNA of the CDR3 is TGTGCCAGCAGGGGCAGCTCCGGGGAGCTGTTTTTT. Protein product: CASRGSSGELFF.

CDR3 loop: CASTEDRLNTEAFF. CDR3 DNA sequence: TGTGCCAGTACCGAGGACAGGTTGAACACTGAAGCTTTCTTT. This chain joins TRBV19 and TRBJ1-1; 7 bases fit TRBD1. Per the germline V gene, CDR1 is LNHDA and CDR2 is SQIVND (reference sequence). The J segment lost 0 bases and the V segment lost 7 bases, leaving 5 bases of the junction unmatched. The CDR3 contains 14 residues.

Remarks on this clone: Other DNA sequences in the sample encode the same CDR3. The chain links TRBV5-1 to TRBJ2-5; TRBD1 matches 8 bases. The CDR3 consists of 16 residues. Germline V gene lookup returns CDR1 SGHRS and CDR2 YFSETQ. Trimming took 4 bases from V and 0 from J; bases not matched to a gene: 8. The CDR3 bases are TGCGCCAGCAGCCCAGGGACAGGAGGGTACCAAGAGACCCAGTACTTC. It is translated as CASSPGTGGYQETQYF. The full variable domain, with the rest looked up from reference TRBV5-1 and TRBJ2-5, is KAGVTQTPRYLIKTRGQQVTLSCSPISGHRSVSWYQQTPGQGLQFLFEYFSETQRNKGNFPGRFSGRQFSNSRSEMNVSTLELGDSALYLCASSPGTGGYQETQYFGPGTRLLVL.

The rearrangement uses TRBV7-2 and TRBJ2-5, with D hard to call. The CDR3 runs 12 residues. Trimming cost V 5 bases and J 5 bases, with 9 bases left between them. CDR1 SGHTA and CDR2 FQGNSA come from the germline V gene. The CDR3 spells CASSPSSETQYF. CDR3 nucleotide sequence: TGTGCCAGCAGCCCCTCCTCCGAGACCCAGTACTTC.